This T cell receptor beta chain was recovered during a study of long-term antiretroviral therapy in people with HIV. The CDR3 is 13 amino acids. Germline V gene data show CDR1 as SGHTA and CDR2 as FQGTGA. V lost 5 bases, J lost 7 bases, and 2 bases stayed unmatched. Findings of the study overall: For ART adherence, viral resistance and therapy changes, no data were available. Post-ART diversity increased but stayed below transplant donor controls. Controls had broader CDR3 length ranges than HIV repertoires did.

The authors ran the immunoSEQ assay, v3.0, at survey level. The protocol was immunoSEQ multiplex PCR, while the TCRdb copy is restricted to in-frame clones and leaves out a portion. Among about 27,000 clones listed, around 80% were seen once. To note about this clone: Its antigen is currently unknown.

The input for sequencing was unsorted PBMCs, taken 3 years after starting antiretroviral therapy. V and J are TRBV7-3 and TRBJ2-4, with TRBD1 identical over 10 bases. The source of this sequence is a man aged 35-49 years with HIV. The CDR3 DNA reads TGTGCCAGCAGCGTGGGACAGGGGAACATTCAGTACTTC. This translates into CASSVGQGNIQYF.